The present T cell receptor (beta chain) was sequenced within a study of blood T cells in healthy people across ages. The J segment lost 10 bases and the V segment lost 0 bases, leaving 10 bases of the junction unmatched. Germline CDR1 and CDR2: GTSNPN and SVGIG (reference sequence). This CDR3 comprises 15 residues. With a J-beta primer mix and a sample-barcoded 5' primer, a second PCR ran about 7 to 12 cycles. Each CDR3 protein is one row after TCRdb ran MiXCR on the 5' RACE reads. This table has 1.5 million to 2 million distinct CDR3 sequences, 34% appearing once. The chain couples TRBV30 to TRBJ1-4; 8 bases are a match to TRBD1. The source of this sequence is a woman aged 30 to 39 in good health. The sequencing input was blood. CDR3 residues: CAWSVRGRGPGKLFF. Here the CDR3 DNA reads TGTGCCTGGAGTGTACGGGGCAGGGGGCCGGGAAAACTGTTTTTT.